The rows below give T cell receptor beta chains drawn from one sample of a study of shared clonotypes between healthy human individuals. This table comes from immunoSEQ multiplex PCR, and its TCRdb copy is limited to in-frame clones, with some not included. The table records around 240,000 clones, 65% of them present only once. The specimen sequenced was memory CD4+ T cells sorted from blood. Receptor source: a man under 40 in good health. CDR3s include the opening cysteine and the closing phenylalanine or tryptophan. The D gene is left open where the match is weak. Expanded clones get a size class; other rows say once, few or many, or leave the size out.

v_gene,j_gene,abundance,d_gene,CDR3aa,CDR3nt
TRBV6-1,TRBJ2-2,-,-,CASSKSQRRTGELFF,TGTGCCAGCAGCAAGTCCCAGCGTCGCACCGGGGAGCTGTTTTTT
TRBV28,TRBJ1-4,-,-,CASSLQSVNEKLFF,TGTGCCAGCAGTTTACAGTCGGTGAATGAAAAACTGTTTTTT
TRBV28,TRBJ1-4,-,TRBD1,CASQRGGQNEKLFF,TGTGCCAGCCAGCGGGGGGGACAGAATGAAAAACTGTTTTTT
TRBV7-2,TRBJ2-7,many,-,CASSSDLTEQYF,TGTGCCAGCAGTTCCGACTTGACCGAGCAGTACTTC
TRBV7-8,TRBJ1-4,-,-,CASSLGTGLVGEKLFF,TGTGCCAGCAGCTTAGGCACAGGGTTGGTGGGTGAAAAACTGTTTTTT
TRBV5-1,TRBJ2-3,-,TRBD1,CASSLFGDRVTDTQYF,TGCGCCAGCAGCTTATTCGGGGACAGGGTCACAGATACGCAGTATTTT
TRBV10-1,TRBJ2-1,few,-,CASRRDMDNEQFF,TGCGCCAGCAGGCGGGACATGGACAATGAGCAGTTCTTC
TRBV2,TRBJ1-2,-,TRBD1,CASSPGQGFLYGYTF,TGTGCCAGCAGCCCCGGACAGGGATTTCTCTATGGCTACACCTTC
TRBV9,TRBJ2-3,few,TRBD2,CASSVGAGAVTDTQYF,TGTGCCAGCAGCGTAGGAGCGGGAGCTGTCACAGATACGCAGTATTTT
TRBV9,TRBJ1-4,once,-,CASSVQGANEKLFF,TGTGCCAGCAGCGTACAAGGGGCGAATGAAAAACTGTTTTTT
TRBV6-5,TRBJ2-3,many,-,CASSQGGWQYF,TGTGCCAGCAGCCAGGGCGGTTGGCAGTATTTT
TRBV19,TRBJ1-2,-,-,CASSSPGTGIYGYTF,TGTGCCAGTAGTAGCCCCGGGACGGGAATTTATGGCTACACCTTC
TRBV29-1,TRBJ1-2,-,-,CSVEDLVSRAINYGYTF,TGCAGCGTTGAAGATCTAGTTTCCAGGGCAATTAACTATGGCTACACCTTC
TRBV19,TRBJ2-2,-,-,CASSLPGGRVTGELFF,TGTGCCAGTAGTCTCCCCGGGGGGCGAGTGACCGGGGAGCTGTTTTTT
TRBV9,TRBJ2-3,-,-,CASSALGSTADTQYF,TGTGCCAGCAGCGCCCTCGGGTCGACTGCTGATACGCAGTATTTT
TRBV5-4,TRBJ2-1,-,-,CASNPPGDEQFF,TGTGCCAGCAACCCTCCAGGAGACGAGCAGTTCTTC
TRBV6-5,TRBJ2-5,-,-,CASSYRGRFQETQYF,TGTGCCAGCAGTTACAGGGGCAGGTTCCAAGAGACCCAGTACTTC
TRBV25-1,TRBJ2-5,-,-,CASSKQETQYF,TGTGCCAGTTCTAAGCAAGAGACCCAGTACTTC
TRBV5-1,TRBJ1-2,-,TRBD1,CASSWEGQASRSGYTF,TGCGCCAGCAGCTGGGAGGGACAGGCTTCCCGCAGTGGCTACACCTTC
TRBV20-1,TRBJ1-2,-,-,CSARDPRLGTF,TGCAGTGCTAGAGACCCCAGGCTTGGCACCTTC
TRBV25-1,TRBJ1-5,-,-,CASSDHLGRPQHF,TGTGCCAGCAGTGACCACTTAGGGCGTCCCCAGCATTTT
TRBV18,TRBJ1-3,once,-,CASSPTRAQLRNTIYF,TGTGCCAGCTCACCAACTAGGGCCCAACTTCGGAACACCATATATTTT
TRBV9,TRBJ2-5,-,TRBD1,CASSVQGGRETQYF,TGTGCCAGCAGCGTACAAGGGGGCCGAGAGACCCAGTACTTC
TRBV5-4,TRBJ2-4,-,-,CASSPTTAGAKNIQYF,TGTGCCAGCAGCCCAACCACTGCCGGAGCCAAAAACATTCAGTACTTC
TRBV7-9,TRBJ1-3,-,-,CATPGDIAGNTIYF,TGTGCCACACCGGGGGATATTGCTGGAAACACCATATATTTT
TRBV5-4,TRBJ2-1,-,-,CASSLAGAIGNEQFF,TGTGCCAGCAGCTTGGCCGGGGCGATCGGTAATGAGCAGTTCTTC